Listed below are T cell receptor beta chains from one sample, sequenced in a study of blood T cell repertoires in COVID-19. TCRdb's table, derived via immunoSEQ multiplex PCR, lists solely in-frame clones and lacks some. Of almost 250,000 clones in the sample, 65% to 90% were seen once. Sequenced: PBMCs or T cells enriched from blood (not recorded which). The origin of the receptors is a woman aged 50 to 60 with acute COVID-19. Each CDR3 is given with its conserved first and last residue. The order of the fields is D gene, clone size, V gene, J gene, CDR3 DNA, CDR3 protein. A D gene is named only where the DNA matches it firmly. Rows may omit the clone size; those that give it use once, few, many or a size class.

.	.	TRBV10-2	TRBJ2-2	TGCGCCAGCAGTGATCATCGGGGTGCCACCGGGGAGCTGTTTTTT	CASSDHRGATGELFF
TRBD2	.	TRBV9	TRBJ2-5	TGTGCCAGCAGCGTAGGGACTAGCGGGGGGAGCCAAGAGACCCAGTACTTC	CASSVGTSGGSQETQYF
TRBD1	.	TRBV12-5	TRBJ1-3	TGTGCTAGTGGACCAGACAGGGGTCTCTCTGGAAACACCATATATTTT	CASGPDRGLSGNTIYF
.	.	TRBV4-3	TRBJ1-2	TGCGCCAGCAGCCAAGATGGTCCAGGGAGGGATGGCTACACCTTC	CASSQDGPGRDGYTF
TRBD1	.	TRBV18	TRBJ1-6	TGTGCCAGCTCACCGACAGGGCATAATTCACCCCTCCACTTT	CASSPTGHNSPLHF
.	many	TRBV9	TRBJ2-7	TGTGCCAGCAGCGCCTGGGACACCTCCCCGCCCTACGAGCAGTACTTC	CASSAWDTSPPYEQYF
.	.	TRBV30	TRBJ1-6	TGTGCCTGGAGTGTCGCAGGGGTGGGTTCACCCCTCCACTTT	CAWSVAGVGSPLHF
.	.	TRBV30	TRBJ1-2	TGTGCCTGGAGTACAGGGAGTGGCTACACCTTC	CAWSTGSGYTF
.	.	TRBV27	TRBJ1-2	TGTGCCAGCACCTTGACAGGTCTACACTATGGCTACACCTTC	CASTLTGLHYGYTF
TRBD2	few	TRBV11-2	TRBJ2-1	TGTGCCAGCAGTTTACTAGCGGGGGAAAGGAATGAGCAGTTCTTC	CASSLLAGERNEQFF
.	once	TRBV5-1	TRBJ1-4	TGCGCCAGCAGCTTGGAGGCGGCCCGGGATGAAAAACTGTTTTTT	CASSLEAARDEKLFF
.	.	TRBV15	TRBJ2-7	TGTGCCACCAGTCGGGGGGCATCCTACGAGCAGTACTTC	CATSRGASYEQYF
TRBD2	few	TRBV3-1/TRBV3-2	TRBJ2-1	TGTGCCAGCAGCCAATTCGCGGGACTAAGCTACAATGAGCAGTTCTTC	CASSQFAGLSYNEQFF
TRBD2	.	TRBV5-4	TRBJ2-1	TGTGCCAGCAGCCCGGGACTAGCGGGGAACAATGAGCAGTTCTTC	CASSPGLAGNNEQFF
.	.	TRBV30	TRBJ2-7	TGTGCCTGGATTATCGGAGGAGTCGAGCAGTACTTC	CAWIIGGVEQYF
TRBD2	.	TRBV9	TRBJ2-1	TGTGCCAGCAGCGCGGGAGGGACTAGCGGGACCTACAATGAGCAGTTCTTC	CASSAGGTSGTYNEQFF
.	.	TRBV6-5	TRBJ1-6	TGTGCCAGCAGTTGGGAGGGTCTGGATTCACCCCTCCACTTT	CASSWEGLDSPLHF
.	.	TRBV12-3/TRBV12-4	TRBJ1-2	TGTGCCAGCAGTTTTCCGGGCTATGGCTACACCTTC	CASSFPGYGYTF
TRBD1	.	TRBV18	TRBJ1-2	TGTGCCAGCTCACAAGTTCAGGGGGGAGACGCCTATGGCTACACCTTC	CASSQVQGGDAYGYTF
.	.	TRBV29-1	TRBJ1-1	TGCAGCGGCGGGGGGGGTGCCTTGAACACTGAAGCTTTCTTT	CSGGGGALNTEAFF
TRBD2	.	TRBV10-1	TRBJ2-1	TGCGCCAGCTGGACTAGCGGGGGGTCTAGCTCCTACAATGAGCAGTTCTTC	CASWTSGGSSSYNEQFF
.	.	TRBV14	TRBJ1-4	TGTGCCAGCAGCAGGGGCCAGAATGAAAAACTGTTTTTT	CASSRGQNEKLFF
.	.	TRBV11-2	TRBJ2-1	TGTGCCAGCAGCGCCCGGCCGGGCAATGAGCAGTTCTTC	CASSARPGNEQFF
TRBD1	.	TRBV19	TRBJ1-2	TGTGCCAGTAGTGTAACAGGGGTAGGGCACTATGGCTACACCTTC	CASSVTGVGHYGYTF
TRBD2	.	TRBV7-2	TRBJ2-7	TGTGCCAGCAGCTTAGGGACTAGCCCTAACTCCTACGAGCAGTACTTC	CASSLGTSPNSYEQYF
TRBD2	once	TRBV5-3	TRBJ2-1	TGTGCCAGAAGCTTGGCCGCCTGGACTAGCGGGGGTGCCGAGGAGTTCTTC	CARSLAAWTSGGAEEFF
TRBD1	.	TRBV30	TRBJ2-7	TGTGCCTTACTTACAGGGGTCAACGAGCAGTACTTC	CALLTGVNEQYF
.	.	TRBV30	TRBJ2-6	TGTGCCTGGACTCCGGGACATCTCTCTGGGGCCAACGTCCTGACTTTC	CAWTPGHLSGANVLTF
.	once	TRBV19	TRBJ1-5	TGTGCCAGTAGTATAGATCGCAGCGTAAGACAGCCCCAGCATTTT	CASSIDRSVRQPQHF
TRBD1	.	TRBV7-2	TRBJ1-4	TGTGCCAGCAGCTTAGCTACCAGACAGGGGGCGCGGCAACTGTTTTTT	CASSLATRQGARQLFF
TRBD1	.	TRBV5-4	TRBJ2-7	TGTGCCAGCAGCTCTTTAACAGAGACAGGGTCCTACGAGCAGTACTTC	CASSSLTETGSYEQYF
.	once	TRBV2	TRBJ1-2	TGTGCCAGCAGTCCTGACAGGTATAACTATGGCTACACCTTC	CASSPDRYNYGYTF
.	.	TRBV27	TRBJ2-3	TGTGCCAGCAGTTCAACTTTCGGCGGAACAGATACGCAGTATTTT	CASSSTFGGTDTQYF
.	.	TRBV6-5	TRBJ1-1	TGTGCCAGCGAAGGAACAGGGAAAGCTTTCTTT	CASEGTGKAFF
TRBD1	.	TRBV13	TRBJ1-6	TGTGCCAGCAGCTCTGGACAGGTCAATTCACCCCTCCACTTT	CASSSGQVNSPLHF
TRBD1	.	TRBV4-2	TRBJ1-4	TGTGCCAGCAGCCGAGTGGGGACAGGGAATAATGAAAAACTGTTTTTT	CASSRVGTGNNEKLFF
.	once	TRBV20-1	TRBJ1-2	TGCAGTGCTAGTAGTACAGGGAGCGACTATGGCTACACCTTC	CSASSTGSDYGYTF
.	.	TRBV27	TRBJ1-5	TGTGCCAGCAGCCATTACCCTTACAGATACAATCAGCCCCAGCATTTT	CASSHYPYRYNQPQHF
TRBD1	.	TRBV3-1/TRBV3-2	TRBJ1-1	TGTGCCAGCAGCCACGCCGGGACAGGGGGAACTGAAGCTTTCTTT	CASSHAGTGGTEAFF
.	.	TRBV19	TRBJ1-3	TGTGCCAGTACCGAAGGACAGTACTCTGGAAACACCATATATTTT	CASTEGQYSGNTIYF
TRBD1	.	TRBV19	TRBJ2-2	TGTGCCAGTAGTCCCCCGGGACAGAGGTCCGGGGAGCTGTTTTTT	CASSPPGQRSGELFF
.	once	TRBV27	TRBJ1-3	TGTGCCAGCAGTCAGGGTCTCTATAGCTCTGGAAACACCATATATTTT	CASSQGLYSSGNTIYF
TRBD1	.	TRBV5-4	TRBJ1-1	TGTGCCAGCAGCGTGGAGACAGGGGTAAGGTCGCCTTTCTTT	CASSVETGVRSPFF
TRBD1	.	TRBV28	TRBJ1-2	TGTGCCAGCAGGTCCGGACAGGGGGCTGATGGCTACACCTTC	CASRSGQGADGYTF
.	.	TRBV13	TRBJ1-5	TGTGCCAGCAGCTTAGGGTCTTCCCAGCCCCAGCATTTT	CASSLGSSQPQHF
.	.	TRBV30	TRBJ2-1	TGTGCCTGGAGTGGACAACCACCTTACAATGAGCAGTTCTTC	CAWSGQPPYNEQFF
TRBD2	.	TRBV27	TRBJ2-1	TGTGCCAGCAGTTCCTCGAGCGGGGTAAACTACAATGAGCAGTTCTTC	CASSSSSGVNYNEQFF
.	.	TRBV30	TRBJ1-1	TGTGCCTGGAGTGTAAGCGTCCAGCTGAACACTGAAGCTTTCTTT	CAWSVSVQLNTEAFF
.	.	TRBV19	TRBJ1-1	TGTGCCACCACAGGCGGGGGTCCCCCCGGAGACACTGAAGCTTTCTTT	CATTGGGPPGDTEAFF
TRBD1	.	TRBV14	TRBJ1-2	TGTGCCAGCAGCAGTTCCGGGACAGACTATGGCTACACCTTC	CASSSSGTDYGYTF
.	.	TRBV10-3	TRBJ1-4	TGTGCCATCAGTGGGGCAGGTGGTAATGAAAAACTGTTTTTT	CAISGAGGNEKLFF